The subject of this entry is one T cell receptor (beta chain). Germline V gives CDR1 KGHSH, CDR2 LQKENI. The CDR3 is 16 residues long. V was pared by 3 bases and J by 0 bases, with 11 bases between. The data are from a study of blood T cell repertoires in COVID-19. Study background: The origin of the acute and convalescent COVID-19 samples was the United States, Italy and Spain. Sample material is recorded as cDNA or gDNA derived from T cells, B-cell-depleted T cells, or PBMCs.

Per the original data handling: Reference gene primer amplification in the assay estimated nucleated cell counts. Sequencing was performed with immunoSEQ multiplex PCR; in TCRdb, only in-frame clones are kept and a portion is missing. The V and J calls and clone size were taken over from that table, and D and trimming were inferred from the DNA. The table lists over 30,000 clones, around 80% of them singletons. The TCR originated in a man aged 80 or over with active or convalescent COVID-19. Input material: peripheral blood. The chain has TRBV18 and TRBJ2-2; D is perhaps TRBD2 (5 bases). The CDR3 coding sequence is TGTGCCAGCTCACCTCAACCCGGGACGAACACCGGGGAGCTGTTTTTT. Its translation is CASSPQPGTNTGELFF. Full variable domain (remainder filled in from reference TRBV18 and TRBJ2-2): NAGVMQNPRHLVRRRGQEARLRCSPMKGHSHVYWYRQLPEEGLKFMVYLQKENIIDESGMPKERFSAEFPKEGPSILRIQQVVRGDSAAYFCASSPQPGTNTGELFFGEGSRLTVL.